A single sample is the source of the 5 T cell receptor beta chains below, sequenced in a study of cytomegalovirus exposure and HLA in healthy donors. In the PCR, 60 Vbeta and 13 Jbeta primers were used. Generated by immunoSEQ multiplex PCR, the TCRdb table keeps only in-frame clones and is missing some. The table includes 85,000 to 100,000 clones, more than 75% detected once. Sequencing was carried out using PBMCs. The receptors were sampled from a woman aged 55-69 years in good health and CMV-seronegative.

This chain connects TRBV2 to TRBJ1-1, with 7 bases fitting TRBD1. V was pared by 4 bases and J by 5 bases, with 10 bases of the junction left unmatched. Germline V gene data show CDR1 as SNHLY and CDR2 as FYNNEI. The CDR3 loop spans 15 amino acids. Here the CDR3 reads CASSVEGALSTEAFF. The DNA for the CDR3 is TGTGCCAGCAGTGTTGAGGGGGCGCTTAGTACTGAAGCTTTCTTT.

The rearrangement uses TRBV6-1 and TRBJ1-1, with TRBD1 identical over 9 bases. This CDR3 region has 16 residues. J was trimmed by 9 bases and V by 1 base; bases with no gene match: 12. The germline V gene encodes CDR1 MNHNS and CDR2 SASEGT. This chain's CDR3 is CASSEGVKDRGRKAFF. The DNA of the CDR3 is TGTGCCAGCAGTGAAGGGGTAAAGGACAGGGGTCGGAAAGCTTTCTTT.

J is TRBJ1-1 and V is TRBV7-9; D unresolved. Trimming shortened V by 4 bases and J by 5 bases, and 14 bases separated the two germline ends. Per the germline V gene, CDR1 is SEHNR and CDR2 is FQNEAQ (reference sequence). This CDR3 comprises 14 residues. As DNA, the CDR3 is TGTGCCAGCAGCTCCCAGAGCCCGGGGACTGAAGCTTTCTTT. Translated, it gives CASSSQSPGTEAFF. The full variable domain, with the rest looked up from reference TRBV7-9 and TRBJ1-1, is DTGVSQNPRHKITKRGQNVTFRCDPISEHNRLYWYRQTLGQGPEFLTYFQNEAQLEKSRLLSDRFSAERPKGSFSTLEIQRTEQGDSAMYLCASSSQSPGTEAFFGQGTRLTVV.

The J gene is TRBJ2-7, the V gene TRBV9; D is perhaps TRBD2 (6 bases). Germline V gene lookup returns CDR1 SGDLS and CDR2 YYNGEE. The CDR3 spans 16 residues. Trimming shortened V by 0 bases and J by 2 bases, and 15 bases separated the two germline ends. DNA of the CDR3: TGTGCCAGCAGCGTAGCTAAGGAGGGCCCGACCTACGAGCAGTACTTC. It codes for CASSVAKEGPTYEQYF.

This clone was seen only a few times. This chain joins TRBV6-5 and TRBJ2-7; 10 positions agree with TRBD1. J lost 4 bases, V lost 3 bases, and 3 bases had no gene match. Germline V CDR1 and CDR2: MNHEY, SVGAGI. This CDR3 region has 14 residues. CDR3 amino acids: CASSYGTGEYEQYF. The CDR3 DNA follows: TGTGCCAGCAGTTATGGGACAGGGGAATACGAGCAGTACTTC.